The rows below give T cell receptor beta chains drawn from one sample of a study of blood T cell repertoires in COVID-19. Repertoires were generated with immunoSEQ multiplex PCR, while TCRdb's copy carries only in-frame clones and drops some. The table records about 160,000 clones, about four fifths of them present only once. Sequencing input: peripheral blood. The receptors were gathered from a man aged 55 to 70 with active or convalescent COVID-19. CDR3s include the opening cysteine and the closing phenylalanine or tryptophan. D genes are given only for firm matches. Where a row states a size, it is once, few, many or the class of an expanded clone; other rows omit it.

TGTGCCAGCAGCCAAGGGGGACTTGCCCCCGGGGAGCTGTTTTTT CASSQGGLAPGELFF 15 TRBJ2-2 NA TRBV4-2 NA
TGTGCCAGCAGTGGAAAGACTAGCATCTATTACGAGCAGTACTTC CASSGKTSIYYEQYF 15 TRBJ2-7 NA TRBV28 TRBD2
TGTGCCATCAAACCGGGACTAGCGACAAAGGATACGCAGTATTTT CAIKPGLATKDTQYF 15 TRBJ2-3 NA TRBV10-3 TRBD2
TGTGCCAGTAGTATAGGGGGCGCCGGGGAGCTGTTTTTT CASSIGGAGELFF 13 TRBJ2-2 NA TRBV19 NA
TGTGCCAGCAGCTTGGAAAGGACAGGGAAGGACGAGCAGTACTTC CASSLERTGKDEQYF 15 TRBJ2-7 NA TRBV5-4 TRBD1
TGTGCCAGCAGTCCGGGACAGGGTTTCCGGGAGCTGTTTTTT CASSPGQGFRELFF 14 TRBJ2-2 NA TRBV27 TRBD1
TGCGCCAGCAGCCCAACCGAGGGACAGGGGGCTGCCGGGGCCAACGTCCTGACTTTC CASSPTEGQGAAGANVLTF 19 TRBJ2-6 NA TRBV4-1 TRBD1
TGTGCCAGCAGTGACTCGGGAGGGAGGGGAGATACGCAGTATTTT CASSDSGGRGDTQYF 15 TRBJ2-3 once TRBV28 TRBD2
TGTGCCAGCAGCTTAGTTGGCAACTACGAGCAGTACTTC CASSLVGNYEQYF 13 TRBJ2-7 NA TRBV7-9 NA
TGTGCCAGCAGCCCCGGGACAGGGGTGATCACTGAAGCTTTCTTT CASSPGTGVITEAFF 15 TRBJ1-1 few TRBV11-2 TRBD1
TGTGCCAGCAGTCACGCAGGACAGGGAAACTATGGCTACACCTTC CASSHAGQGNYGYTF 15 TRBJ1-2 NA TRBV6-2/TRBV6-3 TRBD1
TGTGCCAGCTCACCAAAGGGAGGGACTGAAGCTTTCTTT CASSPKGGTEAFF 13 TRBJ1-1 NA TRBV18 NA
TGTGCCAGCAGCTTAGGGGCAGGGGCCTCGGGGCCCCAGCATTTT CASSLGAGASGPQHF 15 TRBJ1-5 NA TRBV7-9 NA
TGTGCCAGCAGCCCTCGTCTGGGGGGGGCGGCCACCGGGGAGCTGTTTTTT CASSPRLGGAATGELFF 17 TRBJ2-2 NA TRBV11-2 NA
TGTGCCAGCAGCTTATCGCCAGGGGGCCAAAACATTCAGTACTTC CASSLSPGGQNIQYF 15 TRBJ2-4 once TRBV11-2 TRBD1
TGTGCCAGCAGTCGTGGACAGGGGGGAGTCTCTGGAAACACCATATATTTT CASSRGQGGVSGNTIYF 17 TRBJ1-3 NA TRBV6-6 TRBD1
TGTGCCAGCAGTGGCATGACTAGCGGCGATTACGAGCAGTACTTC CASSGMTSGDYEQYF 15 TRBJ2-7 NA TRBV4-2 TRBD2
TGTGCCAGCAGTTACGTGGACAGTAGGGCGACCCAGTACTTC CASSYVDSRATQYF 14 TRBJ2-5 NA TRBV6-5 NA
TGTGCCAGCAGTACCCCGACAGGGAACTACGAGCAGTACTTC CASSTPTGNYEQYF 14 TRBJ2-7 NA TRBV6-5 TRBD1
TGTGCCAGTAGTATTTTAGGGGATGAGCAGTTCTTC CASSILGDEQFF 12 TRBJ2-1 few TRBV19 NA
TGTGCCAGCAGCCCAGGGGGGCTAGCGGAGACCCAGTACTTC CASSPGGLAETQYF 14 TRBJ2-5 few TRBV7-8 NA
TGTGCCAGTAGTGGAGCAGGCGGGGGGTACGAGCAGTACTTC CASSGAGGGYEQYF 14 TRBJ2-7 NA TRBV19 TRBD2
TGTGCCAGCAGTAATACAGGGAGGGGAAACCAAGAGACCCAGTACTTC CASSNTGRGNQETQYF 16 TRBJ2-5 NA TRBV28 NA
TGTGCCAGCAGCGCAGGGCCCGGGGAGCTGTTTTTT CASSAGPGELFF 12 TRBJ2-2 NA TRBV9 NA
TGCGCCAGCAGCCCCGGGACTTCTCTTATCGACAATGAGCAGTTCTTC CASSPGTSLIDNEQFF 16 TRBJ2-1 few TRBV5-1 NA
TGTGCCAGCAGCTTGTCGGGACAGGGATCCACAGATACGCAGTATTTT CASSLSGQGSTDTQYF 16 TRBJ2-3 NA TRBV5-4 TRBD1
TGTGCCAGCAGTGAATCCGGGGTCAGACTCAATGAGCAGTTCTTC CASSESGVRLNEQFF 15 TRBJ2-1 few TRBV25-1 NA
TGTGCCAGCGAGGGACAGGGGGCTGACACCATATATTTT CASEGQGADTIYF 13 TRBJ1-3 NA TRBV2 TRBD1
TGTGCCAGCAGCCAAGACTCAGGGACCTATAATTCACCCCTCCACTTT CASSQDSGTYNSPLHF 16 TRBJ1-6 once TRBV14 NA
TGTGCCAGCAGCGCGGAGGACAACACTGAAGCTTTCTTT CASSAEDNTEAFF 13 TRBJ1-1 NA TRBV9 NA
TGCGCCAGCACTCAACAGGGCGAACTTACCGGGGAGCTGTTTTTT CASTQQGELTGELFF 15 TRBJ2-2 once TRBV5-1 NA
TGTGCCAGCACCCCTCAACCAGGGGGTGGTAATGAGCAGTTCTTC CASTPQPGGGNEQFF 15 TRBJ2-1 few TRBV2 TRBD1
TGTGCCAGCAGCCAATCGGACAGGGACAACGAGCAGTACTTC CASSQSDRDNEQYF 14 TRBJ2-7 NA TRBV3-1/TRBV3-2 TRBD1